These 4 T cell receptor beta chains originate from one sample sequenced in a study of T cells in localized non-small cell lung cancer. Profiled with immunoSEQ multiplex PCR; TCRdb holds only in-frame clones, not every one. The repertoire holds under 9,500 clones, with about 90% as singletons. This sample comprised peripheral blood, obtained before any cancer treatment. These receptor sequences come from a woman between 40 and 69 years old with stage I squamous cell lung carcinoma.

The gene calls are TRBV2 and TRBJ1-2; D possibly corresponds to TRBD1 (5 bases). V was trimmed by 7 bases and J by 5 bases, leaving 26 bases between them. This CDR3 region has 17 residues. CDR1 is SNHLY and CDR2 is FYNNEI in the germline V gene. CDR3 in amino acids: CASIRASDSAPSYGYTF. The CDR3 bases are TGTGCCAGCATCAGAGCGAGTGACAGCGCGCCTTCTTATGGCTACACCTTC.

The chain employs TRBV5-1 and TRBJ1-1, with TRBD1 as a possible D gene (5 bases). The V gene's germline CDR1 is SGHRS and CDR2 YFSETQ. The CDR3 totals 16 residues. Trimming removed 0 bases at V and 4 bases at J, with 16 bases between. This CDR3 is CASSLAGGFASTEAFF. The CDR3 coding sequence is TGCGCCAGCAGCTTGGCCGGGGGGTTCGCGAGCACTGAAGCTTTCTTT.

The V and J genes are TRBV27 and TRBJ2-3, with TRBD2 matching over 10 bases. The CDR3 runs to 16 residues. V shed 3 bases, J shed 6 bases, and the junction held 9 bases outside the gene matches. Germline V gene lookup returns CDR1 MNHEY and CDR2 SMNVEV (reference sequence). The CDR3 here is CASSFIAGGLSDTQYF. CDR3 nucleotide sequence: TGTGCCAGCAGTTTTATAGCGGGGGGTCTCAGTGATACGCAGTATTTT.

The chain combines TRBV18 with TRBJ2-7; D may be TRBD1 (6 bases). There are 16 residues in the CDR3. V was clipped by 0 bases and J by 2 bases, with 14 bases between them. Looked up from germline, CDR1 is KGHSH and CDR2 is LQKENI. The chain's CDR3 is CASSPPSSGHPYEQYF. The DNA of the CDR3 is TGTGCCAGCTCACCACCGAGTTCGGGACACCCCTACGAGCAGTACTTC. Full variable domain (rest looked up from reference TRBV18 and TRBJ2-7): NAGVMQNPRHLVRRRGQEARLRCSPMKGHSHVYWYRQLPEEGLKFMVYLQKENIIDESGMPKERFSAEFPKEGPSILRIQQVVRGDSAAYFCASSPPSSGHPYEQYFGPGTRLTVT.